This entry describes one T cell receptor beta chain. Its target is not known. The CDR3 loop spans 17 amino acids. The germline V gene encodes CDR1 MNHEY and CDR2 SMNVEV (reference sequence). V was clipped by 5 bases and J by 3 bases, with 21 bases between them. This record belongs to a study of PD-1 blockade in mismatch repair-deficient tumors. Study-wide background: Enrolled about 2012-2016, patients had progressing, pretreated mismatch repair-deficient cancers of approximately 13 types. Study-wide points: Rapid post-treatment expansion, then contraction, generally preceding radiologic response, marked tumor-resident clones.

Profiled with immunoSEQ multiplex PCR; TCRdb holds only in-frame clones, not every one. The table lists around 120,000 clones, around 87% of them singletons, with about 14% in the top ten. Mismatch repair deficiency was confirmed in all patients, by PCR or immunohistochemistry. Three pembrolizumab responders had their TCRs sequenced. The input for sequencing was peripheral blood, taken 44 weeks after starting pembrolizumab. This rearrangement joins TRBV27 to TRBJ2-3; perhaps D is TRBD1 or TRBD2 (5 bases each). This TCR derives from an adult with mismatch repair-deficient cancer. Here the CDR3 DNA reads TGTGCCAGCAGTCCCCGTCTTTGGGGCAGGGAGACAGATACGCAGTATTTT. It is translated as CASSPRLWGRETDTQYF.